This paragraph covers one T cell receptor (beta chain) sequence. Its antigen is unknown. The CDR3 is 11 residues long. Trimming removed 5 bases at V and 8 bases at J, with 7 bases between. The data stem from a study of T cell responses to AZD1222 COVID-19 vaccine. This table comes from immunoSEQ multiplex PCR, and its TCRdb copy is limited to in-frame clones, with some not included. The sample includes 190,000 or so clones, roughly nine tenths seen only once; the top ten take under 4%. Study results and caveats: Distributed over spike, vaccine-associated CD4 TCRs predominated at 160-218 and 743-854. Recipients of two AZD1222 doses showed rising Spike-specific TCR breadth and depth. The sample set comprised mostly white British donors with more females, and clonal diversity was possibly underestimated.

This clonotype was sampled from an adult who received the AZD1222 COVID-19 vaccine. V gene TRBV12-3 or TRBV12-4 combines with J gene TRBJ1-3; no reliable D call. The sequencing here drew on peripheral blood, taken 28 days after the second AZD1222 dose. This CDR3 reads CASSLRDTIYF. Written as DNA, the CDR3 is TGTGCCAGCAGTCTGAGGGACACCATATATTTT.